The rows below give T cell receptor beta chains drawn from one sample of a study of memory CD4+ T cells and cytomegalovirus serostatus. TCRdb keeps only in-frame clones here, not all; method: immunoSEQ multiplex PCR. Altogether about 50,000 clones are present, 82% being singletons, with the ten largest covering roughly 0.6%. Material for sequencing was memory CD4+ T cells from blood. The receptors derive from an adult in good health and CMV-seronegative. Each CDR3 is given with its conserved first and last residue. Each record gives: CDR3 length, D gene, clone size, J gene, V gene, CDR3 protein, CDR3 DNA. A D gene is named only where the DNA matches it firmly. A row's size may be missing; if present it is once, few, many or a size class.

13,-,-,TRBJ1-1,TRBV7-9,CASSLAGATEAFF,TGTGCCAGCAGCTTGGCAGGGGCCACTGAAGCTTTCTTT
14,-,once,TRBJ1-1,TRBV7-2,CASSPRVGDTEAFF,TGTGCCAGCAGCCCGAGGGTTGGGGACACTGAAGCTTTCTTT
13,-,-,TRBJ1-1,TRBV11-2,CASSLDLTGDAFF,TGTGCCAGCAGCTTAGATCTCACAGGTGACGCTTTCTTT
12,-,-,TRBJ1-1,TRBV2,CASLKEPPEAFF,TGTGCCAGTTTGAAGGAACCCCCTGAAGCTTTCTTT
12,-,-,TRBJ2-2,TRBV9,CASSVSAGELFF,TGTGCCAGCAGCGTATCCGCCGGGGAGCTGTTTTTT
17,TRBD2,-,TRBJ2-5,TRBV5-4,CASSLGFSRGGRETQYF,TGTGCCAGCAGCTTGGGTTTCTCGCGGGGGGGCAGGGAGACCCAGTACTTC
15,-,-,TRBJ2-3,TRBV19,CASSIAGAGSDTQYF,TGTGCCAGTAGTATAGCGGGGGCGGGGTCGGATACGCAGTATTTT
14,-,once,TRBJ1-5,TRBV7-9,CASSTTNSNQPQHF,TGTGCCAGCAGCACAACCAATAGCAATCAGCCCCAGCATTTT
13,-,-,TRBJ1-6,TRBV29-1,CSVGAAANSPLHF,TGCAGCGTCGGGGCAGCTGCAAATTCACCCCTCCACTTT
11,-,once,TRBJ2-7,TRBV5-6,CASSLESEQYF,TGTGCCAGCAGCTTGGAGTCGGAGCAGTACTTC
14,-,-,TRBJ2-7,TRBV6-1,CASSEPGVSYEQYF,TGTGCCAGCAGTGAACCGGGGGTCTCCTACGAGCAGTACTTC
16,TRBD2,-,TRBJ2-3,TRBV7-9,CASSLSSSGGAVTQYF,TGTGCCAGCAGCTTATCCTCTAGCGGGGGGGCCGTTACGCAGTATTTT
16,-,-,TRBJ1-1,TRBV28,CASSLWSGAGGTEAFF,TGTGCCAGCAGTTTATGGTCGGGGGCTGGAGGCACTGAAGCTTTCTTT
13,-,-,TRBJ2-1,TRBV7-9,CASSLAGSNEQFF,TGTGCCAGCAGCTTAGCGGGTTCGAATGAGCAGTTCTTC
14,-,-,TRBJ2-2,TRBV27,CASSSSTHTGELFF,TGTGCCAGCAGCAGCTCAACCCACACCGGGGAGCTGTTTTTT
16,-,-,TRBJ1-3,TRBV4-2,CASSQDPSRLGNTIYF,TGTGCCAGCAGCCAAGATCCCTCCCGGCTCGGAAACACCATATATTTT
16,-,-,TRBJ1-4,TRBV5-1,CASSRDGGATNEKLFF,TGCGCCAGCAGCCGGGATGGGGGAGCAACTAATGAAAAACTGTTTTTT
16,TRBD2,-,TRBJ2-5,TRBV6-1,CASSGHGSGVGETQYF,TGTGCCAGCAGTGGACATGGCAGCGGGGTTGGTGAGACCCAGTACTTC
13,-,-,TRBJ2-2,TRBV5-6,CASSLDKYGELFF,TGTGCCAGCAGCCTAGACAAGTACGGGGAGCTGTTTTTT
15,TRBD1,-,TRBJ1-2,TRBV7-9,CASSSYPETGYGYTF,TGTGCCAGCAGCTCGTATCCGGAGACAGGGTATGGCTACACCTTC
16,-,-,TRBJ2-1,TRBV18,CASSPDQDLSYNEQFF,TGTGCCAGCTCACCCGACCAAGACCTCTCCTACAATGAGCAGTTCTTC
11,TRBD2,-,TRBJ2-5,TRBV20-1,CSGGLGETQYF,TGCAGTGGCGGACTAGGCGAGACCCAGTACTTC
14,-,-,TRBJ2-7,TRBV2,CASSATASSYEQYF,TGTGCCAGCAGTGCGACTGCAAGCTCCTACGAGCAGTACTTC
14,-,-,TRBJ1-5,TRBV28,CASSLPGMNQPQHF,TGTGCCAGCAGTTTGCCCGGGATGAATCAGCCCCAGCATTTT
14,-,-,TRBJ1-2,TRBV19,CASSIGDGTYGYTF,TGTGCCAGTAGTATTGGGGACGGTACCTATGGCTACACCTTC
18,-,-,TRBJ2-5,TRBV28,CASTRPPSTSSAQETQYF,TGTGCCAGCACCAGGCCCCCCTCGACTAGTAGTGCACAAGAGACCCAGTACTTC
12,-,-,TRBJ1-2,TRBV10-2,CASSAGAYGYTF,TGCGCCAGCAGTGCTGGGGCGTATGGCTACACCTTC
13,-,-,TRBJ2-7,TRBV6-5,CASRTGQSYEQYF,TGTGCCAGCAGAACCGGACAATCCTACGAGCAGTACTTC
15,TRBD1,-,TRBJ1-1,TRBV11-2,CASTLDRVGLTEAFF,TGTGCCAGCACCCTAGACAGGGTTGGGCTCACTGAAGCTTTCTTT
15,TRBD2,-,TRBJ2-5,TRBV19,CASSMTSGGVETQYF,TGTGCCAGTAGTATGACTAGCGGGGGGGTCGAGACCCAGTACTTC
15,-,-,TRBJ1-2,TRBV7-9,CASSLAGGKNYGYTF,TGTGCCAGCAGCTTAGCGGGGGGAAAAAACTATGGCTACACCTTC
16,-,-,TRBJ2-5,TRBV29-1,CSVEGPGTLLGETQYF,TGCAGCGTTGAAGGGCCCGGGACTCTACTTGGGGAGACCCAGTACTTC
15,-,once,TRBJ1-1,TRBV15,CATSRETGHYTEAFF,TGTGCCACCAGCAGAGAAACAGGTCATTACACTGAAGCTTTCTTT
14,-,-,TRBJ1-4,TRBV5-6,CASSLAGLGEKLFF,TGTGCCAGCAGCTTGGCAGGGTTGGGTGAAAAACTGTTTTTT
14,-,-,TRBJ2-5,TRBV28,CASSFFALTETQYF,TGTGCCAGCAGTTTCTTTGCCCTTACGGAGACCCAGTACTTC
13,TRBD1,once,TRBJ1-1,TRBV10-3,CATWTGDYTEAFF,TGTGCCACCTGGACAGGGGATTACACTGAAGCTTTCTTT
15,-,-,TRBJ2-5,TRBV14,CASSKNPLLPWTQYF,TGTGCCAGCAGCAAAAATCCCCTACTCCCATGGACCCAGTACTTC
15,-,-,TRBJ2-5,TRBV6-5,CASSSPSSPQETQYF,TGTGCCAGCAGCTCCCCCTCTAGTCCCCAAGAGACCCAGTACTTC